The clone carrying this T cell receptor (beta chain) has more than one count but fewer than ten. As yet, its antigen is unknown. The CDR3 length is 17 residues. The germline CDR1 and CDR2 sequences are LGHNA and YNFKEQ. V gave up 1 base and J gave up 9 bases, with 19 bases separating them. Primers included in the PCR were 60 Vbeta and 13 Jbeta primers. Generated by immunoSEQ multiplex PCR, the TCRdb table keeps only in-frame clones and is missing some. Of roughly 120,000 clones in the sample, around 70% were seen once. This sample is drawn from a study of cytomegalovirus exposure and HLA in healthy donors. The study's findings and limits: TCR beta V segments were, for the most part, productive about 87% or about 30% of the time in an earlier analysis. About 180 TCR beta chains were listed as cytomegalovirus-associated.

This clonotype originated in a middle-aged woman in good health and CMV-seronegative. V and J are TRBV4-2 and TRBJ1-6; the D is unclear. Sequences were obtained from PBMCs. The CDR3 is CASSQAPRQLVGSPLHF. The CDR3 DNA reads as TGTGCCAGCAGCCAAGCCCCGAGGCAGCTTGTAGGTTCACCCCTCCACTTT.